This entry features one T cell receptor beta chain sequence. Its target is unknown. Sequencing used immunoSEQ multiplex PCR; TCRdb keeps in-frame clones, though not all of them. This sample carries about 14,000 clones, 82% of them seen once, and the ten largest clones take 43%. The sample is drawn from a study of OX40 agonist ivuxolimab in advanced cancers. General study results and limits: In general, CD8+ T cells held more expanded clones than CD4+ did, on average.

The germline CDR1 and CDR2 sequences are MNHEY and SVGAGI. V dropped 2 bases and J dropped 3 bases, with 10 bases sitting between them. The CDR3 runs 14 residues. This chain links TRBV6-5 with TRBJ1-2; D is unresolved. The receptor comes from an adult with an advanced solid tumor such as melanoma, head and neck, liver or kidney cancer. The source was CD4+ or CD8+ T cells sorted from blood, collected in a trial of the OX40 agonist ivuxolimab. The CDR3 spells CASSYIGRDYGYTF. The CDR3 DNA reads TGTGCCAGCAGTTACATAGGGAGAGACTATGGCTACACCTTC.